The clone carrying this T cell receptor (beta chain) was seen only a few times. The antigen remains unidentified. CD45RO/CCR7/CD25/CD127/CD95/CD27 separated CD4+ naive, central memory, regulatory and stem cell-like memory cells by sorting. V was pared by 4 bases and J by 1 base, with 9 bases of the junction left unmatched. Germline-derived CDR1 and CDR2 are SGHTA and FQGNSA. The CDR3 loop spans 18 amino acids. The sample belongs to a study of beta chain features in type 1 diabetes. Broader study findings: The naive, central memory and Treg TCRB repertoires showed an apparent similarity that was greater among patients than among healthy donors. All four CD4+ subsets of Type 1 diabetes patients contained TCRB CDR3s that were moderately but significantly shorter.

Since all of the isolated RNA was reverse transcribed, expressed TCRB transcripts were what got sequenced. About 3.57 million reads per sample were averaged for naive, central memory and regulatory samples. The repertoire was sequenced with immunoSEQ multiplex PCR; TCRdb's copy has only in-frame clones and lacks some. This table holds about 160,000 clones, around 8.4% found once. The sequence came from a woman between 18 and 29 years old with type 1 diabetes. V gene TRBV7-2 combines with J gene TRBJ2-3, with 12 bases matching TRBD2. Source material: central memory CD4+ T cells from blood. In DNA form, the CDR3 reads TGTGCCAGCAGCTCCTCTAGCGGGGGGGCGTGGGGCACAGATACGCAGTATTTT. As protein: CASSSSSGGAWGTDTQYF.